A single T cell receptor beta chain is shown here with its context. Some clones are missing from TCRdb's copy, which holds only in-frame ones; the method was immunoSEQ multiplex PCR. The sample yields approximately 30,000 clones, 70% to 80% seen once. The junction had 7 bases not matched to a gene; V was cut back by 0 bases and J by 4 bases. Germline CDR1 LGHNA, CDR2 YSLEER. The CDR3 is 17 amino acids. The sample belongs to a study of T cell responses to AZD1222 COVID-19 vaccine. The receptor's source is an adult who received the AZD1222 COVID-19 vaccine. This specimen consisted of peripheral blood, obtained 28 days after the second AZD1222 dose. The chain employs TRBV4-3 and TRBJ1-2, with 11 bases fitting TRBD1. The CDR3 spells CASSQEGTGTGGYGYTF. The CDR3 region has the DNA TGCGCCAGCAGCCAAGAAGGCACCGGGACAGGGGGCTATGGCTACACCTTC.